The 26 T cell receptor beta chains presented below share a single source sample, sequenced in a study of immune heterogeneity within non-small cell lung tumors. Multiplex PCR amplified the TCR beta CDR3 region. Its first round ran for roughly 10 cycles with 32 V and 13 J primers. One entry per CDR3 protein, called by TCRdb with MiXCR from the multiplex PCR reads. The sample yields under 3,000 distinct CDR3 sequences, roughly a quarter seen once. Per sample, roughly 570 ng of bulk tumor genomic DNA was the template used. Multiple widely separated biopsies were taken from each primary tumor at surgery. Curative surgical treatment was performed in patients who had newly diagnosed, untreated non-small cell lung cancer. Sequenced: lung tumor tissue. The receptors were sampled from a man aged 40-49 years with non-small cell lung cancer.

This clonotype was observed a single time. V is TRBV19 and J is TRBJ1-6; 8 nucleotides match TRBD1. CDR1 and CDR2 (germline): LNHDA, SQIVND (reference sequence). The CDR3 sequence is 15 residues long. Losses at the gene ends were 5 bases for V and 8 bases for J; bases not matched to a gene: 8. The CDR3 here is CASSWDRIGDSPLHF. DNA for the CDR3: TGTGCCAGTAGTTGGGACAGGATAGGTGATTCACCCCTCCACTTT.

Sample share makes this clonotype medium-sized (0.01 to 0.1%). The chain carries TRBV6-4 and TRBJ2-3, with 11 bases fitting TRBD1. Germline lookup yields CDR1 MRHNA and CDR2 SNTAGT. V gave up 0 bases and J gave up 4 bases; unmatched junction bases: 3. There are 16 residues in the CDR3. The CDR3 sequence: CASSDSPGQGADTQYF. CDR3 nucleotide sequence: TGTGCCAGCAGTGACTCTCCGGGACAGGGGGCAGATACGCAGTATTTT.

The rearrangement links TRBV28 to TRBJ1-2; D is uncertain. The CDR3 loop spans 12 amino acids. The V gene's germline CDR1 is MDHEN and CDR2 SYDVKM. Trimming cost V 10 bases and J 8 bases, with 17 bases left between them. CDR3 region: CAIPVVGFGYTF. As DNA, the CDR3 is TGTGCCATCCCTGTAGTGGGCTTCGGCTACACCTTC.

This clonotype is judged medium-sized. In nucleotides, the CDR3 is TGTGCCAGCAGTTCAGGACTAGCGGCGACTTACAATGAGCAGTTCTTC. Translating gives CASSSGLAATYNEQFF. The rearrangement uses TRBV28 and TRBJ2-1, with 10 bases identical to TRBD2. V shed 4 bases, J shed 4 bases, and the junction held 7 bases outside the gene matches. The CDR3 is 16 residues long. Germline CDR1 and CDR2: MDHEN and SYDVKM.

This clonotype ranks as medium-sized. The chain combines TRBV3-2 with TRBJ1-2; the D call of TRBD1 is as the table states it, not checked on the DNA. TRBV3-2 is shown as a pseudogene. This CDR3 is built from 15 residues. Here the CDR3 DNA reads TGTGCCAGCAGCTACGACGAGAGCGTGGGGGGGGGCTACACCTTC. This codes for CASSYDESVGGGYTF.

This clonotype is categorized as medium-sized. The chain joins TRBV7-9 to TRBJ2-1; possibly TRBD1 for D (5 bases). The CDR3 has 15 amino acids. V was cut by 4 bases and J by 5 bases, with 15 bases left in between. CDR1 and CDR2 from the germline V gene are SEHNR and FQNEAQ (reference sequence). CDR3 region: CASSSDWGRDNEQFF. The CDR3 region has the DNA TGTGCCAGCAGCTCTGACTGGGGCCGCGACAATGAGCAGTTCTTC.

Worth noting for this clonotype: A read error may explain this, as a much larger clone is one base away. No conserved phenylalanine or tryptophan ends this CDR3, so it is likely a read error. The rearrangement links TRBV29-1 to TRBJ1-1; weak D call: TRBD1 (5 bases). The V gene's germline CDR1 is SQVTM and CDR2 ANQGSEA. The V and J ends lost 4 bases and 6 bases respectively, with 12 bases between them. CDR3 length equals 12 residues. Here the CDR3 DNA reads TGCAGCGTTGGAGGGGATGGCGCTGAAGCTTTCCTT. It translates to CSVGGDGAEAFL.

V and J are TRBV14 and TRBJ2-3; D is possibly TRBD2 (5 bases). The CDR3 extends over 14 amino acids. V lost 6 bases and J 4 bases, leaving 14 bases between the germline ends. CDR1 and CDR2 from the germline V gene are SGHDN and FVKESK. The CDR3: CASRELRVADTQYF. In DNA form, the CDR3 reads TGTGCCAGCAGAGAACTGAGGGTAGCAGATACGCAGTATTTT. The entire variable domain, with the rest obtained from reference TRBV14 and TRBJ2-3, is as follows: EAGVTQFPSHSVIEKGQTVTLRCDPISGHDNLYWYRRVMGKEIKFLLHFVKESKQDESGMPNNRFLAERTGGTYSTLKVQPAELEDSGVYFCASRELRVADTQYFGPGTRLTVL.

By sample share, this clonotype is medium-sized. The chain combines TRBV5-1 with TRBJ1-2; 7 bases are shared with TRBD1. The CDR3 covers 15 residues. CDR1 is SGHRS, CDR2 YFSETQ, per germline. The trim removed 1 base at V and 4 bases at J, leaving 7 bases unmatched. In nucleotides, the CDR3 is TGCGCCAGCAGCTTGCGGACAGGAGGTGGCTATGGCTACACCTTC. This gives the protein CASSLRTGGGYGYTF.

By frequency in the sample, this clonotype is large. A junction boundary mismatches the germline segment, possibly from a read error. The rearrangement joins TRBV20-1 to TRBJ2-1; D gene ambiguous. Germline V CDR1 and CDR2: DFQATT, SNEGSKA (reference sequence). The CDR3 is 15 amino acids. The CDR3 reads CSAQNPRSSNNEQFF. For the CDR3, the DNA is TGCAGTGCTCAAAACCCTAGAAGCTCCAACAATGAGCAGTTCTTC.

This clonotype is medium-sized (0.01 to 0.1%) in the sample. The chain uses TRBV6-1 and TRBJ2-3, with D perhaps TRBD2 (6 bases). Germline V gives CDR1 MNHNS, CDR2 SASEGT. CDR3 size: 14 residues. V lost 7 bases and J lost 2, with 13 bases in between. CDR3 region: CASTSRTNTDTQYF. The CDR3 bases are TGTGCCAGCACGAGCCGGACTAACACAGATACGCAGTATTTT.

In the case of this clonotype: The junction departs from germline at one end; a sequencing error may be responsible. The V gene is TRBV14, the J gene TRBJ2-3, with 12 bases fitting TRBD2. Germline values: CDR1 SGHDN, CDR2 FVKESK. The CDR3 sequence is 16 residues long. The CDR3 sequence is CATSQRLAGGTDTQYF. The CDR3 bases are TGTGCCACCAGCCAACGTCTAGCGGGGGGGACAGATACGCAGTATTTT.

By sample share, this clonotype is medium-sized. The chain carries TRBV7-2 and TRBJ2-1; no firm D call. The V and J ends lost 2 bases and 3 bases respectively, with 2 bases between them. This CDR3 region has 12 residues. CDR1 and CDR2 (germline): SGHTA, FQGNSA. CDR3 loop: CASSLSYNEQFF. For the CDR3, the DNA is TGTGCCAGCAGCTTAAGCTACAATGAGCAGTTCTTC.

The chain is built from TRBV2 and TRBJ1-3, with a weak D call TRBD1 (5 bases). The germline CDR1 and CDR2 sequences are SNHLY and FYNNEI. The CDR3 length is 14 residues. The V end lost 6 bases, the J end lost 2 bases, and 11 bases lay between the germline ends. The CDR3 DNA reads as TGTGCCAGCAGCCTGTTGACAGCTGGAAACACCATATATTTT. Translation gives CASSLLTAGNTIYF.

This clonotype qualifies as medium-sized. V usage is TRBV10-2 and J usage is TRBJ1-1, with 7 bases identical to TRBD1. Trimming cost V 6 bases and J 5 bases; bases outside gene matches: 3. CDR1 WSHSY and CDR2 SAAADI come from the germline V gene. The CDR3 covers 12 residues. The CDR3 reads CASSWTGTEAFF. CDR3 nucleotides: TGCGCCAGCAGCTGGACAGGTACTGAAGCTTTCTTT.

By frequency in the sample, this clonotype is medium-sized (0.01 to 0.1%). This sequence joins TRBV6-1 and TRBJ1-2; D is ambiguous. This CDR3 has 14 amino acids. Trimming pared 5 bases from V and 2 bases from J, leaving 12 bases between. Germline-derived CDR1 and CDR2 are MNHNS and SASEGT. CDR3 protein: CASSPSIGNYGYTF. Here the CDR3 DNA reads TGTGCCAGCAGTCCCTCAATAGGGAACTATGGCTACACCTTC.

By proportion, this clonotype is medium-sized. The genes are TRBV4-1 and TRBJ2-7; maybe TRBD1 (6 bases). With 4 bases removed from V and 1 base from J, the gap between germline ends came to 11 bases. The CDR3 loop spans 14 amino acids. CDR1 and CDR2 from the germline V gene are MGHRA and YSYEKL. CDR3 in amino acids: CASSPTTGSYEQYF. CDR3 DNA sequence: TGCGCCAGCAGCCCCACGACAGGTTCCTACGAGCAGTACTTC.

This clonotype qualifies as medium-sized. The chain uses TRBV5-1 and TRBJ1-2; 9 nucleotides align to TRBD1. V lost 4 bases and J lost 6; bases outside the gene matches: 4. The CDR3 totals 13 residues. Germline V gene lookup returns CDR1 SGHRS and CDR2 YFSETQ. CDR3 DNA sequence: TGCGCCAGCAGCGTAGGGACAGGGAATGGCTACACCTTC. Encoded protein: CASSVGTGNGYTF.

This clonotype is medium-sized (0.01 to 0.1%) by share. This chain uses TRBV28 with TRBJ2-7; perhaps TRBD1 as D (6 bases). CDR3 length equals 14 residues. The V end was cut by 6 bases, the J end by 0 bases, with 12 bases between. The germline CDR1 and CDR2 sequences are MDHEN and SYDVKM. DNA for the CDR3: TGTGCCAGCAGCACATTGGACAGCTCCTACGAGCAGTACTTC. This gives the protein CASSTLDSSYEQYF.

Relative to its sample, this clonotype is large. The CDR3 region has the DNA TGTGCCTGGAGTAGGGACAGGCCCTACGAGCAGTACTTC. This sequence encodes CAWSRDRPYEQYF. This sequence joins TRBV30 and TRBJ2-7; TRBD1 aligns across 8 bases. The CDR3 extends over 13 amino acids. The germline V gene encodes CDR1 GTSNPN and CDR2 SVGIG (reference sequence). V trimming: 2 bases; J trimming: 2 bases; junction bases outside the gene matches: 2.

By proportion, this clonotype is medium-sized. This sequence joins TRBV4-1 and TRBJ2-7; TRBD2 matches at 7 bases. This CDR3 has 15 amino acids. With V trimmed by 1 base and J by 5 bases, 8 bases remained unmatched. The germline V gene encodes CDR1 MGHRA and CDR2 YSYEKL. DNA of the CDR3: TGCGCCAGCAGCCAAGTGCGGGAGAGGTGGGACGAGCAGTACTTC. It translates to CASSQVRERWDEQYF.

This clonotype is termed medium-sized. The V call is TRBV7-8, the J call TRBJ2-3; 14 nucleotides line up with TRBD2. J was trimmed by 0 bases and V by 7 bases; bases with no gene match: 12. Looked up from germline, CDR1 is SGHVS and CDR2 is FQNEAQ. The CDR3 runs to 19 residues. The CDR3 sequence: CASTLYPGLAGASTDTQYF. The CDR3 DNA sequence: TGTGCCAGCACCCTTTACCCGGGACTAGCGGGGGCCAGCACAGATACGCAGTATTTT.

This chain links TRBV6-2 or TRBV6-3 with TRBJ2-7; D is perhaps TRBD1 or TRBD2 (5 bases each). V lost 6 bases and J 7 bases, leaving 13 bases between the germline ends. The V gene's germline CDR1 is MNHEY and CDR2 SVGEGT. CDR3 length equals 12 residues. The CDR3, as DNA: TGTGCCAGCAGCCATAGGGGAGTAGAGCAGTACTTC. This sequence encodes CASSHRGVEQYF.

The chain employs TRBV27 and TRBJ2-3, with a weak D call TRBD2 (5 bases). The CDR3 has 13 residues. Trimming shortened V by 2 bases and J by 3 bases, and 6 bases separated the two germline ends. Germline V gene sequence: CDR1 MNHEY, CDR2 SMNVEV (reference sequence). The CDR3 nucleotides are TGTGCCAGCAGTTTAAAGCGGACAGATACGCAGTATTTT. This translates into CASSLKRTDTQYF.

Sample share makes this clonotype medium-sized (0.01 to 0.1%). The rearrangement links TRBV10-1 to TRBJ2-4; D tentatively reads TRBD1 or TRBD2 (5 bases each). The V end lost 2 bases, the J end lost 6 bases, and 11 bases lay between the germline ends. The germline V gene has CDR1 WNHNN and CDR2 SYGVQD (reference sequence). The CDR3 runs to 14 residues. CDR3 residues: CASSEGGRGNIQYF. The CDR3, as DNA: TGCGCCAGCAGTGAGGGGGGAAGGGGAAACATTCAGTACTTC.

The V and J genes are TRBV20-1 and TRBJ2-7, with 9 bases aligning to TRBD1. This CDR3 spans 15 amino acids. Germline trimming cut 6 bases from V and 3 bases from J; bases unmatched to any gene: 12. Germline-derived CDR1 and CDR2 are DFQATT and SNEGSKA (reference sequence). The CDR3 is CSAPPQGARYYEQYF. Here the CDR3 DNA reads TGCAGTGCGCCCCCACAGGGGGCGAGATACTACGAGCAGTACTTC.